The sample holds a few counts of the clone carrying this TCR beta chain. Its target is unknown. Both TCR beta VDJ combination and CDR3 sequence profiling were carried out. Genomic DNA was the template for this profiling. TCRdb re-called the reads through MiXCR, storing one row per CDR3 protein. The sample carries roughly 180,000 distinct CDR3 sequences, about 47% recorded once. This sample is drawn from a study of CD8+CD57+ T cells in acquired aplastic anemia. About the study: Where healthy donors were concerned, CD4+ cells averaged roughly 11 million reads. Findings of the study overall: Patients and controls shared roughly 30 CD8+ CDR3 sequences, which appeared highly expressed in patients and within their immunodominant clones.

The germline V gene encodes CDR1 SQVTM and CDR2 ANQGSEA. V was cut by 4 bases and J by 4 bases, with 10 bases left in between. The CDR3 extends over 12 amino acids. The sequence came from a human donor in good health. The V and J genes are TRBV29-1 and TRBJ1-2; maybe TRBD1 (6 bases). Sequencing was performed on sorted CD4+, CD8+, or CD8+CD57+ T cells (not recorded which) from PBMCs. The CDR3 DNA is TGCAGCGTTGTCAGGGGAAGCTATGGCTACACCTTC. It specifies CSVVRGSYGYTF.